The source of this T cell receptor (beta chain) is a study of radiation and T cells in renal cell carcinoma. Study at large: Nephrectomy followed 15 Gy stereotactic body radiation by 4 weeks. Points from the study as a whole: Pretreatment tumor biopsies were lacking, so baseline clonotypes are unknown. In blood, top tumor clones expanded by 2 weeks, shrinking by 4.

J gave up 9 bases and V 4 bases, and 3 bases lay outside the gene matches. Germline V gene sequence: CDR1 MGHRA, CDR2 YSYEKL. This CDR3 contains 14 residues. In the case of this clone: Its antigen is still unknown.

Some clones are missing from TCRdb's copy, which holds only in-frame ones; the method was immunoSEQ multiplex PCR. This table has tens of thousands of clones, approximately 86% appearing once. Sample time point: blood 2 weeks post-SBRT. Treatment noted: 15 Gy SBRT to primary tumor, nephrectomy 4 weeks later. The tumor was a clear cell renal cell carcinoma. This sequence was found in a woman aged 45-65 years with renal cell carcinoma. This rearrangement joins TRBV4-1 to TRBJ2-1; 13 bases fit TRBD2. The material was blood, obtained from a patient whose treatment included radiotherapy and nephrectomy. CDR3 sequence: CASSRGLAGVEQFF. CDR3 nucleotides: TGCGCCAGCAGCCGCGGACTAGCGGGAGTTGAGCAGTTCTTC.